The 25 T cell receptor beta chains below come from one sample, sequenced in a study of blood T cell repertoires in COVID-19 (dated by TCRdb to about 2020). To prepare the library, the immunoSEQ multiplex PCR assay was applied. Sourced from immuneACCESS, this table was stored by TCRdb with only in-frame sequences that have V and J called. A share of the clones is absent; for the studies checked, an unresolved V gene accounts for under half, and the remainder has no known explanation. The sample data list 130,000 to 150,000 clones, and about nine tenths of these were observed just once. The leading ten clones occupy 2.3% of the sample. Sequenced input: peripheral blood. The receptors derive from a human donor in a cohort sampled during active COVID-19.

The chain is built from TRBV6-2 or TRBV6-3 and TRBJ2-3; TRBD1 matches 8 bases. Germline trimming cut 4 bases from V and 1 base from J; bases unmatched to any gene: 10. This CDR3 is 17 amino acids long. Germline lookup yields CDR1 MNHEY and CDR2 SVGEGT. This CDR3 reads CASSSIPWTGRTDTQYF. The DNA for the CDR3 is TGTGCCAGCAGTTCCATCCCGTGGACAGGGCGCACAGATACGCAGTATTTT.

The V and J genes are TRBV28 and TRBJ1-5; the D is unclear. CDR3 length: 12 amino acids. The germline V gene encodes CDR1 MDHEN and CDR2 SYDVKM. V was pared by 8 bases and J by 5 bases, with 10 bases between. The CDR3 region has the DNA TGTGCCAGCCGTCGTCTTGATCAGCCCCAGCATTTT. It codes for CASRRLDQPQHF.

The chain links TRBV7-3 to TRBJ2-1; 10 bases line up with TRBD2. The CDR3 is made up of 14 amino acids. V gave up 1 base and J gave up 9 bases; unmatched junction bases: 3. Germline V gene data show CDR1 as SGHTA and CDR2 as FQGTGA. In DNA, the CDR3 is TGTGCCAGCAGCTTAAGAGCGGGAGGGGGTGAGCAGTTCTTC. Residues: CASSLRAGGGEQFF.

The chain couples TRBV6-5 to TRBJ2-7; tentatively, D is TRBD2 (6 bases). Per the germline V gene, CDR1 is MNHEY and CDR2 is SVGAGI. V lost 4 bases and J 1 base, leaving 8 bases between the germline ends. CDR3 size: 13 residues. CDR3 coding DNA: TGTGCCAGCAGTTCCGGGACTTCCTACGAGCAGTACTTC. Translated: CASSSGTSYEQYF.

Here the CDR3 reads CASSVGISGVNEQFF. DNA of the CDR3: TGTGCCAGCAGCGTAGGAATTAGCGGGGTGAATGAGCAGTTCTTC. The chain joins TRBV9 to TRBJ2-1, with 8 bases matching TRBD2. The CDR3 length is 15 residues. J was trimmed by 7 bases and V by 0 bases; bases with no gene match: 6. CDR1 SGDLS and CDR2 YYNGEE come from the germline V gene.

The rearrangement links TRBV18 to TRBJ2-7; unclear D gene. The germline V and J ends were trimmed by 3 bases and 0 bases, with 9 bases remaining between them. The CDR3 totals 14 residues. Germline V CDR1 and CDR2: KGHSH, LQKENI. The CDR3 loop reads CASSPEISSYEQYF. The CDR3 coding sequence is TGTGCCAGCTCACCCGAAATCAGCTCCTACGAGCAGTACTTC.

The chain uses TRBV29-1 and TRBJ2-1; the match to TRBD2 covers 8 bases. The V and J ends lost 4 bases and 6 bases, in that order; junction bases with no gene match: 14. The germline CDR1 and CDR2 sequences are SQVTM and ANQGSEA. The length of the CDR3 is 16 residues. The DNA of the CDR3 is TGCAGCGTTGGGAGTACTCGGGGGGGCCTTCTCAATGAGCAGTTCTTC. Translation: CSVGSTRGGLLNEQFF.

The DNA of the CDR3 is TGTGCCAGTAGTGCACAGAAGGGACTAGCGGGAGATACGCAGTATTTT. Protein sequence: CASSAQKGLAGDTQYF. The J gene is TRBJ2-3, the V gene TRBV19; 12 bases fit TRBD2. CDR1 and CDR2 from the germline V gene are LNHDA and SQIVND (reference sequence). The CDR3 is 16 amino acids. V gave up 5 bases and J gave up 5 bases; unmatched junction bases: 8. The full variable domain, with the rest looked up from reference TRBV19 and TRBJ2-3, is DGGITQSPKYLFRKEGQNVTLSCEQNLNHDAMYWYRQDPGQGLRLIYYSQIVNDFQKGDIAEGYSVSREKKESFPLTVTSAQKNPTAFYLCASSAQKGLAGDTQYFGPGTRLTVL.

This chain joins TRBV5-1 and TRBJ2-5; TRBD2 might be the D (6 bases). The CDR3 extends over 15 amino acids. Trimming pared 4 bases from V and 2 bases from J, leaving 15 bases between. CDR1 SGHRS and CDR2 YFSETQ come from the germline V gene. Here the CDR3 reads CASSPRGAGQETQYF. The DNA for the CDR3 is TGCGCCAGCAGCCCACGAGGGGCGGGGCAAGAGACCCAGTACTTC.

The chain is built from TRBV7-9 and TRBJ2-7; unclear D gene. The length of the CDR3 is 13 residues. Germline V gene data show CDR1 as SEHNR and CDR2 as FQNEAQ (reference sequence). The ends were cut back, 5 bases at V and 0 bases at J, with 8 bases in the middle. The CDR3 protein is CASSGRYSYEQYF. CDR3 in DNA: TGTGCCAGCAGCGGGCGATACTCCTACGAGCAGTACTTC.

This chain uses TRBV10-2 with TRBJ2-7, with D tentatively TRBD2 (6 bases). Germline V gene data show CDR1 as WSHSY and CDR2 as SAAADI. The length of the CDR3 is 15 residues. The V end lost 0 bases, the J end lost 7 bases, and 16 bases lay between the germline ends. The DNA of the CDR3 is TGCGCCAGCAGTGAGTCCTCCCGCGGGGTGGGGGAGCAGTACTTC. As protein: CASSESSRGVGEQYF.

The chain carries TRBV7-9 and TRBJ2-7; 9 bases match TRBD2. Unmatched junction bases numbered 10, after V lost 5 bases and J lost 5 bases. Per the germline V gene, CDR1 is SEHNR and CDR2 is FQNEAQ (reference sequence). The CDR3 extends over 15 amino acids. CDR3 in amino acids: CASSLIGTSNHEQYF. In nucleotides, the CDR3 is TGTGCCAGCAGCCTCATTGGGACTAGCAACCACGAGCAGTACTTC. Full variable domain (rest looked up from reference TRBV7-9 and TRBJ2-7): DTGVSQNPRHKITKRGQNVTFRCDPISEHNRLYWYRQTLGQGPEFLTYFQNEAQLEKSRLLSDRFSAERPKGSFSTLEIQRTEQGDSAMYLCASSLIGTSNHEQYFGPGTRLTVT.

This clone was observed a single time. The chain employs TRBV7-9 and TRBJ2-1; unclear D gene. Trimming left V 8 bases short and J 4 bases short, with 12 bases between. This CDR3 contains 13 residues. Germline V gene sequence: CDR1 SEHNR, CDR2 FQNEAQ (reference sequence). The DNA of the CDR3 is TGTGCCAGCGCGCCTTACGGTTACAATGAGCAGTTCTTC. It encodes CASAPYGYNEQFF.

The chain recombines TRBV21-1 with TRBJ2-1; TRBD2 reflects the table's D call only, with no check against the DNA. TRBV21-1 is a pseudogene locus. The CDR3 has 19 residues. CDR3: CASTRSQREASSSYNEQFF. DNA for the CDR3: TGTGCCAGCACCCGGAGCCAGCGGGAGGCCTCCAGCTCCTACAATGAGCAGTTCTTC.

V and J are TRBV29-1 and TRBJ2-1, with 11 bases aligning to TRBD1. This CDR3 is 18 amino acids long. With V trimmed by 4 bases and J by 0 bases, 11 bases remained unmatched. Germline CDR1 reads SQVTM; CDR2 reads ANQGSEA. CDR3 nucleotides: TGCAGCGTTGGGCTGGGACAGGGGGGCAGGGTCTCCTACAATGAGCAGTTCTTC. This sequence encodes CSVGLGQGGRVSYNEQFF.

This chain connects TRBV30 to TRBJ1-4; D remains ambiguous. Trimming left V 2 bases short and J 14 bases short, with 15 bases between. The CDR3 spans 12 residues. From germline, CDR1 is GTSNPN and CDR2 SVGIG (reference sequence). The CDR3 DNA sequence: TGTGCCTGGAGTAGTATACCGCGGCACCTGTTTTTT. Protein sequence: CAWSSIPRHLFF.

This clone was counted a few times. The CDR3 here is CASSLGQGYQETQYF. CDR3 in DNA: TGTGCCAGCAGCCTGGGACAGGGGTACCAAGAGACCCAGTACTTC. This chain uses TRBV5-4 with TRBJ2-5; the match to TRBD1 covers 10 bases. Per the germline V gene, CDR1 is SGHNT and CDR2 is YYREEE (reference sequence). V shed 4 bases, J shed 0 bases, and the junction held 3 bases outside the gene matches. The CDR3 runs 15 residues. Full variable domain (remainder filled in from reference TRBV5-4 and TRBJ2-5): ETGVTQSPTHLIKTRGQQVTLRCSSQSGHNTVSWYQQALGQGPQFIFQYYREEENGRGNFPPRFSGLQFPNYSSELNVNALELDDSALYLCASSLGQGYQETQYFGPGTRLLVL.

This chain joins TRBV7-6 and TRBJ1-2; D ambiguous. This CDR3 is built from 16 residues. Germline CDR1 SGHVS, CDR2 FNYEAQ. The V end lost 5 bases, the J end lost 4 bases, and 20 bases lay between the germline ends. The CDR3 loop is CASSAIPGPLPYGYTF. CDR3 DNA: TGTGCCAGCAGCGCCATTCCAGGCCCCTTACCCTATGGCTACACCTTC.

This chain connects TRBV4-2 to TRBJ2-1; D is ambiguous. V was cut by 0 bases and J by 6 bases, with 12 bases left in between. Germline CDR1 reads LGHNA; CDR2 reads YNFKEQ. The CDR3 is 15 residues long. CDR3 bases: TGTGCCAGCAGCCAAGAATGGAGACCGCCCAATGAGCAGTTCTTC. Translated, it gives CASSQEWRPPNEQFF.

This clone occurred a few times. The chain is built from TRBV14 and TRBJ1-3; TRBD1 aligns across 7 bases. The CDR3 has 14 amino acids. The V gene end was trimmed by 4 bases and the J gene end by 0 bases; junction bases not matched to a gene: 0. CDR1 and CDR2 (germline): SGHDN, FVKESK. Here the CDR3 reads CASSRDSSGNTIYF. In nucleotides, the CDR3 is TGTGCCAGCAGCCGGGACAGCTCTGGAAACACCATATATTTT.

The rearrangement links TRBV5-6 to TRBJ1-5; the match to TRBD1 covers 8 bases. The V segment lost 4 bases and the J segment 0 bases; nucleotides outside the gene matches: 0. This CDR3 is 14 amino acids long. The germline CDR1 and CDR2 sequences are SGHDT and YYEEEE. CDR3 in DNA: TGTGCCAGCAGCCAGGGGGCTAGCAATCAGCCCCAGCATTTT. It yields the protein CASSQGASNQPQHF.

The V and J genes are TRBV4-3 and TRBJ2-5; no reliable D call. CDR3 size: 16 residues. Germline V lookup: CDR1 LGHNA, CDR2 YSLEER. V lost 2 bases and J lost 5, with 18 bases in between. The CDR3 DNA reads as TGCGCCAGCAGCCAACCGCCCTATCCCTCTCGCGAGACCCAGTACTTC. Translation gives CASSQPPYPSRETQYF.

The chain couples TRBV30 to TRBJ1-5; 7 bases map to TRBD1. CDR1 GTSNPN and CDR2 SVGIG come from the germline V gene (reference sequence). Losses at the gene ends were 2 bases for V and 6 bases for J; bases not matched to a gene: 7. This CDR3 spans 14 amino acids. The CDR3 spells CAWSPRQGAQPQHF. Here the CDR3 DNA reads TGTGCCTGGAGTCCACGACAGGGCGCTCAGCCCCAGCATTTT.

J is TRBJ2-5 and V is TRBV6-6; 13 nucleotides agree with TRBD2. The CDR3 contains 17 residues. V dropped 5 bases and J dropped 5; count of bases not matched to a gene: 11. Germline CDR1 reads MNHNY; CDR2 reads SVGAGI (reference sequence). This CDR3 reads CASSPGVGLAGIETQYF. In DNA form, the CDR3 reads TGTGCCAGCAGTCCAGGGGTGGGACTAGCGGGGATCGAGACCCAGTACTTC.

This clone showed up just once. The CDR3 loop reads CSVVALVRENGYTF. CDR3 coding DNA: TGCAGCGTTGTGGCCCTTGTCAGGGAAAATGGCTACACCTTC. J is TRBJ1-2 and V is TRBV29-1, with D maybe TRBD1 (5 bases). V was trimmed by 4 bases and J by 6 bases, leaving 18 bases between them. The CDR3 consists of 14 residues. The germline V gene encodes CDR1 SQVTM and CDR2 ANQGSEA.